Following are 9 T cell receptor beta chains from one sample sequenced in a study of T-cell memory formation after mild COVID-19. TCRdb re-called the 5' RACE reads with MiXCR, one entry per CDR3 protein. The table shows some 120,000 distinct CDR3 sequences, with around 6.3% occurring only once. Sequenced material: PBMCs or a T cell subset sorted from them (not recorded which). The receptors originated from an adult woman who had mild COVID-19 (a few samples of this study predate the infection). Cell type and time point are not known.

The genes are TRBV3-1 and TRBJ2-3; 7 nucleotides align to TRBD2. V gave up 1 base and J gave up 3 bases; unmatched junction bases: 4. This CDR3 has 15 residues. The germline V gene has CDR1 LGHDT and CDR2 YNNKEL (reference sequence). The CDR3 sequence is CASSQGGLTTDTQYF. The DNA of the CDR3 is TGTGCCAGCAGCCAAGGGGGACTAACGACAGATACGCAGTATTTT.

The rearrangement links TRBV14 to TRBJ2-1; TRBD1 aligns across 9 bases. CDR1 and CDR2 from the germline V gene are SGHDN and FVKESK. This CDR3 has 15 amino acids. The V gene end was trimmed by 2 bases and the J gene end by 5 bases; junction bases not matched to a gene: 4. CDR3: CASSQRQGVNNEQFF. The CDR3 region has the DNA TGTGCCAGCAGCCAAAGACAGGGGGTCAACAATGAGCAGTTCTTC.

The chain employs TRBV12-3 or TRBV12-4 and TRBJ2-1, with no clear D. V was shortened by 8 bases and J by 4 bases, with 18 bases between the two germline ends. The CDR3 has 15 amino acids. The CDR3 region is CASVPYGRGYNEQFF. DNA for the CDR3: TGTGCCAGCGTCCCCTACGGCAGAGGATACAATGAGCAGTTCTTC.

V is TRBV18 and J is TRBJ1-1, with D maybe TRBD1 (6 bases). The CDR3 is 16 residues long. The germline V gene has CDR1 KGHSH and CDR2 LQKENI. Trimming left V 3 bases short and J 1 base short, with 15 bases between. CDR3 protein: CASSPLIQGPNTEAFF. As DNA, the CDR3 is TGTGCCAGCTCACCCTTAATCCAGGGGCCGAACACTGAAGCTTTCTTT.

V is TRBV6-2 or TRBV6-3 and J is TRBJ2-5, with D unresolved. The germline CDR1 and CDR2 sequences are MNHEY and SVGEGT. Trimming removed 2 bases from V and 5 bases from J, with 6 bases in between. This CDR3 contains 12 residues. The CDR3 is CASSYPFETQYF. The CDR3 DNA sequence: TGTGCCAGCAGTTACCCATTCGAGACCCAGTACTTC.

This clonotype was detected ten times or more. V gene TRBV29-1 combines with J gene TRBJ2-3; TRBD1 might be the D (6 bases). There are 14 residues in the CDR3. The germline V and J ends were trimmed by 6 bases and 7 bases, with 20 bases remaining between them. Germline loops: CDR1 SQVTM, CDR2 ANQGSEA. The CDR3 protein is CSVEAYRAVNTQYF. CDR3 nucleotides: TGCAGCGTAGAGGCCTACAGGGCGGTAAATACGCAGTATTTT.

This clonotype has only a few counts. CDR3 sequence (DNA): TGTGCCAGCAGCTCACAGGGGTGGAACACTGAAGCTTTCTTT. Translating gives CASSSQGWNTEAFF. The chain couples TRBV14 to TRBJ1-1; 7 bases map to TRBD1. Per germline, CDR1 SGHDN and CDR2 FVKESK. The V segment lost 5 bases and the J segment 1 base; nucleotides outside the gene matches: 4. This CDR3 has 14 amino acids.

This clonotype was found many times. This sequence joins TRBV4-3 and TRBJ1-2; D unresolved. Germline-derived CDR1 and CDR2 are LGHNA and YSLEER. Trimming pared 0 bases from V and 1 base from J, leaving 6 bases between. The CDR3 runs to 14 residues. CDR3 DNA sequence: TGCGCCAGCAGCCAAGATCTTTTTAACTATGGCTACACCTTC. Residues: CASSQDLFNYGYTF.

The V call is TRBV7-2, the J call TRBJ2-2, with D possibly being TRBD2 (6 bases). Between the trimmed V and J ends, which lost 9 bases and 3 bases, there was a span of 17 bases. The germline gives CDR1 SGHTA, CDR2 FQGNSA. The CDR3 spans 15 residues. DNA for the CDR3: TGTGCCAGAGACTCACCGGGACTCCACACCGGGGAGCTGTTTTTT. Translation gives CARDSPGLHTGELFF.